The 4 T cell receptor beta chains in this list originate from one sample, sequenced in a study of OX40 agonist ivuxolimab in advanced cancers. Produced via immunoSEQ multiplex PCR; TCRdb's table is partial and in-frame only. The data contain about 35,000 clones, 70% to 85% of them singletons. Sequenced material: CD4+ or CD8+ T cells sorted from blood, taken in a trial of the OX40 agonist ivuxolimab. The receptors here all came from an adult with an advanced solid tumor such as melanoma, head and neck, liver or kidney cancer.

V usage is TRBV5-1 and J usage is TRBJ1-2; D possibly corresponds to TRBD1 (6 bases). The V end lost 4 bases, the J end lost 5 bases, and 21 bases lay between the germline ends. This CDR3 has 16 residues. Germline-derived CDR1 and CDR2 are SGHRS and YFSETQ. CDR3 sequence reads: CASSPDGPGEGYGYTF. In DNA, the CDR3 is TGCGCCAGCAGCCCTGACGGTCCAGGGGAAGGGTATGGCTACACCTTC.

The genes are TRBV6-5 and TRBJ2-2; 7 bases align to TRBD2. This CDR3 contains 15 residues. The germline V gene has CDR1 MNHEY and CDR2 SVGAGI. V gave up 0 bases and J gave up 5 bases; unmatched junction bases: 3. CDR3 coding DNA: TGTGCCAGCAGTTACTCCGCGGGGGAGACCGGGGAGCTGTTTTTT. Translating gives CASSYSAGETGELFF.

This clone was recorded only once. The chain employs TRBV5-1 and TRBJ2-3, with 11 bases lining up with TRBD2. This CDR3 region has 17 residues. With V trimmed by 4 bases and J by 5 bases, 12 bases remained unmatched. Germline CDR1 SGHRS, CDR2 YFSETQ. As DNA, the CDR3 is TGCGCCAGCAGCCAAGTAACTAGCGGGGGAGATAGAGATACGCAGTATTTT. Translation gives CASSQVTSGGDRDTQYF.

The chain links TRBV10-1 to TRBJ1-1; 8 positions agree with TRBD1. The V gene end was trimmed by 5 bases and the J gene end by 4 bases; junction bases not matched to a gene: 6. Germline values: CDR1 WNHNN, CDR2 SYGVQD (reference sequence). CDR3 size: 14 residues. CDR3 protein: CASSSGQGVTEAFF. CDR3 DNA: TGCGCCAGCAGTTCAGGACAGGGAGTCACTGAAGCTTTCTTT.